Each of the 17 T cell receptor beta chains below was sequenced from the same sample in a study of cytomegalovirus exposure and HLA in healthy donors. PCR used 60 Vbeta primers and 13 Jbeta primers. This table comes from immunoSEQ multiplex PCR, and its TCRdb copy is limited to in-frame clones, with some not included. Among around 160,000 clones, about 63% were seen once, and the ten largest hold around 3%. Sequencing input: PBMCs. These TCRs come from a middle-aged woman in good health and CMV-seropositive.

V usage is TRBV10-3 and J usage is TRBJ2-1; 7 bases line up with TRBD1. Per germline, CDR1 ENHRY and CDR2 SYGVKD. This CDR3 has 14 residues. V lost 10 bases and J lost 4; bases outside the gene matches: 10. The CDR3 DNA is TGTGCCACTTACCGGGACAGAATATACAATGAGCAGTTCTTC. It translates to CATYRDRIYNEQFF.

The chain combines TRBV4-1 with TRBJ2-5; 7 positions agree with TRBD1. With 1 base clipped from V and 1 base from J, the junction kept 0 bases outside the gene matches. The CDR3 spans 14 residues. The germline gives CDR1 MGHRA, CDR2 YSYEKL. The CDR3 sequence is CASSQGDSQETQYF. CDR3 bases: TGCGCCAGCAGCCAAGGGGACAGCCAAGAGACCCAGTACTTC.

Written as DNA, the CDR3 is TGTGCCAGCGGGGGGGCCTTGGGCGGGGAGCTGTTTTTT. Its translation: CASGGALGGELFF. The genes are TRBV2 and TRBJ2-2; TRBD2 is a possible D gene (7 bases). The V and J ends lost 8 bases and 7 bases respectively, with 14 bases between them. CDR3 length equals 13 residues. Per the germline V gene, CDR1 is SNHLY and CDR2 is FYNNEI.

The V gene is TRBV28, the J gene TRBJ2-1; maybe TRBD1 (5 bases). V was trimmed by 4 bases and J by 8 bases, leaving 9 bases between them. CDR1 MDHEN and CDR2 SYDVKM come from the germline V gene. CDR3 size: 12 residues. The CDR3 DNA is TGTGCCAGCAGTTCAGGGCACGATGAGCAGTTCTTC. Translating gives CASSSGHDEQFF.

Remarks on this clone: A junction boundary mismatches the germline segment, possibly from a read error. The CDR3 loop is CASSFGTHRGETQYF. The DNA of the CDR3 is TGTGCTAGCAGCTTCGGTACCCACCGAGGGGAGACCCAGTACTTC. This sequence joins TRBV7-7 and TRBJ2-5, with D perhaps TRBD2 (5 bases). The CDR3 consists of 15 residues. The germline V gene encodes CDR1 SSHAT and CDR2 FNYEAQ (reference sequence).

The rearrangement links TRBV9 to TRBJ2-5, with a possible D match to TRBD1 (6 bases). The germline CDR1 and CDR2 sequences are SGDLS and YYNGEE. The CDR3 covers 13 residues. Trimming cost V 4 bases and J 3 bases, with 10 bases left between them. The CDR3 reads CASSSYREETQYF. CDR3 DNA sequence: TGTGCCAGCAGCTCCTACAGGGAAGAGACCCAGTACTTC.

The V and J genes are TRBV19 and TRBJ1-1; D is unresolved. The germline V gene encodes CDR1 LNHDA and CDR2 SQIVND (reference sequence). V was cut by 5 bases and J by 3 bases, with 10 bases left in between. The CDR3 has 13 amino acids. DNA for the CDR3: TGTGCCAGTAGTGTTCAACGGGACACTGAAGCTTTCTTT. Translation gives CASSVQRDTEAFF.

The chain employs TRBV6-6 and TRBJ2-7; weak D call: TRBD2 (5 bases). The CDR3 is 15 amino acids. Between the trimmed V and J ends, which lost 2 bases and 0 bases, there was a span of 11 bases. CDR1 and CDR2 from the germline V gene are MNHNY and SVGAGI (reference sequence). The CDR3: CASSYGGLHSYEQYF. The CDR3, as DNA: TGTGCCAGCAGTTACGGCGGGCTGCACTCCTACGAGCAGTACTTC.

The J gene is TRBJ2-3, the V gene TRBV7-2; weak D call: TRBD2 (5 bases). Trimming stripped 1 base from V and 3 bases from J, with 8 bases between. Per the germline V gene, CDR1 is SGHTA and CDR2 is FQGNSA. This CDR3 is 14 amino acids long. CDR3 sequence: CASSLGPGTDTQYF. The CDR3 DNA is TGTGCCAGCAGCTTAGGACCGGGAACAGATACGCAGTATTTT.

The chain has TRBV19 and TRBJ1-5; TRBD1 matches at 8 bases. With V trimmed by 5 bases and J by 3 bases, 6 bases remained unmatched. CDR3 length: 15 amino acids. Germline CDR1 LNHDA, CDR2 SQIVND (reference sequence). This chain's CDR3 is CASSDGQGLNQPQHF. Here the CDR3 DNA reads TGTGCCAGTAGTGACGGACAGGGTCTCAATCAGCCCCAGCATTTT.

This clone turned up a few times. The CDR3: CASSSRTGPTDTQYF. The CDR3 DNA sequence: TGTGCCAGCAGTTCTCGGACAGGGCCAACAGATACGCAGTATTTT. This rearrangement joins TRBV28 to TRBJ2-3; 8 bases fit TRBD1. The CDR3 is 15 amino acids. J was trimmed by 3 bases and V by 4 bases; bases with no gene match: 6. Germline CDR1 and CDR2: MDHEN and SYDVKM.

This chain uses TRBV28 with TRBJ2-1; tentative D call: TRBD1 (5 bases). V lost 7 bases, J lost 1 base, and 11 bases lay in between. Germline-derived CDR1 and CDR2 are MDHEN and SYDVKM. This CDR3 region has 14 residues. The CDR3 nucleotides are TGTGCCAGCAACCAGGGTTCGTCCTACAATGAGCAGTTCTTC. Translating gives CASNQGSSYNEQFF.

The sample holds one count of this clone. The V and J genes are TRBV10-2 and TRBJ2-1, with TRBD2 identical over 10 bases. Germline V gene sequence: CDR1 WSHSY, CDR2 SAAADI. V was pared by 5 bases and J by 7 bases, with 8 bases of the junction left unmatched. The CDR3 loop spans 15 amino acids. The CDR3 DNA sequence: TGCGCCAGCAGTCTCAGCGGGAGGGCCCAAAATGAGCAGTTCTTC. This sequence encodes CASSLSGRAQNEQFF.

The DNA for the CDR3 is TGTGCCAGCAGCTTGTTTTCGCGGGACATTCAGTACTTC. Residues: CASSLFSRDIQYF. The chain carries TRBV5-6 and TRBJ2-4, with a tentative D call TRBD2 (5 bases). CDR1 is SGHDT and CDR2 is YYEEEE in the germline V gene. CDR3 length: 13 amino acids. V was cut by 1 base and J by 8 bases, with 10 bases left in between.

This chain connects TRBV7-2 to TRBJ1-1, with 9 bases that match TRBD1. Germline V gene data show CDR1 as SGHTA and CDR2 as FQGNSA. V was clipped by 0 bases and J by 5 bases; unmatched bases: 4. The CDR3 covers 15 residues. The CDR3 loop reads CASSLAQGARTEAFF. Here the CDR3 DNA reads TGTGCCAGCAGCTTAGCACAGGGGGCCAGGACTGAAGCTTTCTTT.

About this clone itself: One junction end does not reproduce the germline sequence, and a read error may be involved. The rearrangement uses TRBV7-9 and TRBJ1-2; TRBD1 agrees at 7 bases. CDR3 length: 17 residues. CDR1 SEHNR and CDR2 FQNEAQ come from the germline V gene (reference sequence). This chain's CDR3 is CSSSLGQASQGGYGYTF. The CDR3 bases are TGTTCCAGCAGCCTAGGACAGGCATCCCAGGGGGGCTATGGCTACACCTTC.

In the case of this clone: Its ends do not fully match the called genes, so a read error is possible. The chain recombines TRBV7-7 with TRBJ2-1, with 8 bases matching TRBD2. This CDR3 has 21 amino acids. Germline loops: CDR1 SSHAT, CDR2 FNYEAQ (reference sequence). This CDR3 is CASSLDALHPSAGGPYNEQFF. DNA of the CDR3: TGTGCTAGCAGCTTAGACGCTCTGCACCCCTCCGCGGGAGGTCCCTACAATGAGCAGTTCTTC. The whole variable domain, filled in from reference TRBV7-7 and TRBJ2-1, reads GAGVSQSPRYKVTKRGQDVTLRCDPISSHATLYWYQQALGQGPEFLTYFNYEAQPDKSGLPSDRFSAERPEGSISTLTIQRTEQRDSAMYRCASSLDALHPSAGGPYNEQFFGPGTRLTVL.